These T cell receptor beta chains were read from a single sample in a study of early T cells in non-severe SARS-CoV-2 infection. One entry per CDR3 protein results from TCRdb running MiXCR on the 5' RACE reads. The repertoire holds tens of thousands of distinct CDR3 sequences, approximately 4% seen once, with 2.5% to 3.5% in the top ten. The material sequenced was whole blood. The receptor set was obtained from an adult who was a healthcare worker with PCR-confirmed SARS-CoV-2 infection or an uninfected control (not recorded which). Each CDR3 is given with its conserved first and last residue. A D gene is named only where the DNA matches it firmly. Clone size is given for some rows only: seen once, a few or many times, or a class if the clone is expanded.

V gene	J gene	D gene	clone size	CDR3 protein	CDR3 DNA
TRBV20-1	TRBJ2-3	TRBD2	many	CSARASGRADTQYF	TGCAGTGCTAGGGCTAGCGGGAGGGCAGATACGCAGTATTTT
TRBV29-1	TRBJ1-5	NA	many	CSVRGASGNQPQHF	TGCAGCGTCCGGGGGGCATCTGGCAATCAGCCCCAGCATTTT
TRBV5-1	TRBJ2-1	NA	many	CASSLAVGHLGSEQFF	TGCGCCAGCAGCTTGGCCGTGGGTCACCTTGGAAGTGAGCAGTTCTTC
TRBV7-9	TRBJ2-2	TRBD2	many	CASSFFRTSGRSPGELFF	TGTGCCAGCAGCTTCTTCCGGACTAGCGGGAGGAGTCCCGGGGAGCTGTTTTTT
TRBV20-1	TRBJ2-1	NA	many	CSARAGKEWEQFF	TGCAGTGCTAGAGCAGGAAAAGAGTGGGAGCAGTTCTTC
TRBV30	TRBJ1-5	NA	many	CAWSSGYNQPQHF	TGTGCCTGGAGTAGCGGATACAATCAGCCCCAGCATTTT
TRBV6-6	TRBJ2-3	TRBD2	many	CASDKGASGSRGTDTQYF	TGTGCCAGCGACAAAGGAGCTAGCGGGAGTCGGGGCACAGATACGCAGTATTTT
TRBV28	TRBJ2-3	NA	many	CASGGQLTDTQYF	TGTGCCAGCGGGGGACAACTCACAGATACGCAGTATTTT
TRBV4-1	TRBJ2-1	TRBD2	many	CASSQAPTSGGSMEQFF	TGCGCCAGCAGCCAAGCCCCCACTAGCGGGGGTTCGATGGAGCAGTTCTTC
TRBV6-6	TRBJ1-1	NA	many	CASNNRVRDTEAFF	TGTGCCAGCAATAACAGGGTGAGGGACACTGAAGCTTTCTTT
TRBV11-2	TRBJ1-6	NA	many	CASSFREANSPLHF	TGTGCCAGCAGCTTTAGGGAAGCTAATTCACCCCTCCACTTT
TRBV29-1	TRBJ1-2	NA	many	CSVVPGTYGYTF	TGCAGCGTTGTCCCTGGCACGTATGGCTACACCTTC
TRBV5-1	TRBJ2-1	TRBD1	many	CASSLGTGQSNEQFF	TGCGCCAGCAGCTTGGGGACAGGACAGAGCAATGAGCAGTTCTTC
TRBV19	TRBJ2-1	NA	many	CATNFLGGDEQFF	TGTGCCACCAACTTCCTCGGGGGCGATGAGCAGTTCTTC
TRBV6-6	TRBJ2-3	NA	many	CASSYSPGADTQYF	TGTGCCAGCAGTTACTCCCCGGGGGCAGATACGCAGTATTTT
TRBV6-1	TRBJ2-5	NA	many	CASSEGPAQETQYF	TGTGCCAGCAGTGAAGGACCCGCCCAAGAGACCCAGTACTTC
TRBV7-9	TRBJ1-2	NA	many	CASTYGGSYGYTF	TGTGCCAGCACCTATGGGGGCAGCTATGGCTACACCTTC
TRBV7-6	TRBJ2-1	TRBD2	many	CASSLEAGGPGEQFF	TGTGCCAGCAGCTTAGAAGCGGGGGGGCCTGGTGAGCAGTTCTTC
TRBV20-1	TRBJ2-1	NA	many	CSARDQRRDVNEQFF	TGCAGTGCTAGAGACCAGCGGAGAGATGTCAATGAGCAGTTCTTC
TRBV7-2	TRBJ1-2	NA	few	CASSPSRPHSNYGYTF	TGTGCCAGCAGCCCGAGTCGGCCCCACTCTAACTATGGCTACACCTTC
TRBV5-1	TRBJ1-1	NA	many	CASSPWGPNTEAFF	TGCGCCAGCAGCCCTTGGGGGCCGAACACTGAAGCTTTCTTT
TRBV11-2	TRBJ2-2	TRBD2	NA	CASSWGLASANTGELFF	TGTGCCAGCAGCTGGGGACTAGCGAGCGCGAACACCGGGGAGCTGTTTTTT
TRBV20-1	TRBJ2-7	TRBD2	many	CSAPRTSGASYEQYF	TGCAGTGCTCCTCGGACTAGCGGGGCAAGCTACGAGCAGTACTTC
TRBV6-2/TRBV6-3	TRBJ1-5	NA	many	CASLDSRLNQPQHF	TGTGCCAGCCTCGATTCCAGGCTTAATCAGCCCCAGCATTTT
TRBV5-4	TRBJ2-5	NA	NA	CASSLEEGQETQYF	TGTGCCAGCAGCTTGGAGGAGGGGCAAGAGACCCAGTACTTC
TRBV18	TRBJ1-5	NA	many	CASSPRQGKGSDQPQHF	TGTGCCAGCTCACCACGGCAGGGAAAAGGTAGTGATCAGCCCCAGCATTTT
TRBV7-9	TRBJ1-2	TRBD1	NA	CASSLTGVAGYTF	TGTGCCAGCAGCTTAACAGGGGTAGCTGGCTACACCTTC
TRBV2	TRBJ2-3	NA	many	CASKGRRRTDTQYF	TGTGCCAGCAAGGGCAGGAGGAGGACAGATACGCAGTATTTT
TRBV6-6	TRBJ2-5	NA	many	CASSYRLGETQYF	TGTGCCAGCAGTTATCGACTGGGTGAGACCCAGTACTTC
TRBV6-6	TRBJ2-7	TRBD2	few	CASSRSGDEVEQYF	TGTGCCAGCAGTCGGAGCGGGGACGAGGTCGAGCAGTACTTC
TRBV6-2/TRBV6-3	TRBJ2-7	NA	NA	CASSYGSTGNSGEQYF	TGTGCCAGCAGTTACGGTTCCACAGGGAACTCGGGAGAGCAGTACTTC